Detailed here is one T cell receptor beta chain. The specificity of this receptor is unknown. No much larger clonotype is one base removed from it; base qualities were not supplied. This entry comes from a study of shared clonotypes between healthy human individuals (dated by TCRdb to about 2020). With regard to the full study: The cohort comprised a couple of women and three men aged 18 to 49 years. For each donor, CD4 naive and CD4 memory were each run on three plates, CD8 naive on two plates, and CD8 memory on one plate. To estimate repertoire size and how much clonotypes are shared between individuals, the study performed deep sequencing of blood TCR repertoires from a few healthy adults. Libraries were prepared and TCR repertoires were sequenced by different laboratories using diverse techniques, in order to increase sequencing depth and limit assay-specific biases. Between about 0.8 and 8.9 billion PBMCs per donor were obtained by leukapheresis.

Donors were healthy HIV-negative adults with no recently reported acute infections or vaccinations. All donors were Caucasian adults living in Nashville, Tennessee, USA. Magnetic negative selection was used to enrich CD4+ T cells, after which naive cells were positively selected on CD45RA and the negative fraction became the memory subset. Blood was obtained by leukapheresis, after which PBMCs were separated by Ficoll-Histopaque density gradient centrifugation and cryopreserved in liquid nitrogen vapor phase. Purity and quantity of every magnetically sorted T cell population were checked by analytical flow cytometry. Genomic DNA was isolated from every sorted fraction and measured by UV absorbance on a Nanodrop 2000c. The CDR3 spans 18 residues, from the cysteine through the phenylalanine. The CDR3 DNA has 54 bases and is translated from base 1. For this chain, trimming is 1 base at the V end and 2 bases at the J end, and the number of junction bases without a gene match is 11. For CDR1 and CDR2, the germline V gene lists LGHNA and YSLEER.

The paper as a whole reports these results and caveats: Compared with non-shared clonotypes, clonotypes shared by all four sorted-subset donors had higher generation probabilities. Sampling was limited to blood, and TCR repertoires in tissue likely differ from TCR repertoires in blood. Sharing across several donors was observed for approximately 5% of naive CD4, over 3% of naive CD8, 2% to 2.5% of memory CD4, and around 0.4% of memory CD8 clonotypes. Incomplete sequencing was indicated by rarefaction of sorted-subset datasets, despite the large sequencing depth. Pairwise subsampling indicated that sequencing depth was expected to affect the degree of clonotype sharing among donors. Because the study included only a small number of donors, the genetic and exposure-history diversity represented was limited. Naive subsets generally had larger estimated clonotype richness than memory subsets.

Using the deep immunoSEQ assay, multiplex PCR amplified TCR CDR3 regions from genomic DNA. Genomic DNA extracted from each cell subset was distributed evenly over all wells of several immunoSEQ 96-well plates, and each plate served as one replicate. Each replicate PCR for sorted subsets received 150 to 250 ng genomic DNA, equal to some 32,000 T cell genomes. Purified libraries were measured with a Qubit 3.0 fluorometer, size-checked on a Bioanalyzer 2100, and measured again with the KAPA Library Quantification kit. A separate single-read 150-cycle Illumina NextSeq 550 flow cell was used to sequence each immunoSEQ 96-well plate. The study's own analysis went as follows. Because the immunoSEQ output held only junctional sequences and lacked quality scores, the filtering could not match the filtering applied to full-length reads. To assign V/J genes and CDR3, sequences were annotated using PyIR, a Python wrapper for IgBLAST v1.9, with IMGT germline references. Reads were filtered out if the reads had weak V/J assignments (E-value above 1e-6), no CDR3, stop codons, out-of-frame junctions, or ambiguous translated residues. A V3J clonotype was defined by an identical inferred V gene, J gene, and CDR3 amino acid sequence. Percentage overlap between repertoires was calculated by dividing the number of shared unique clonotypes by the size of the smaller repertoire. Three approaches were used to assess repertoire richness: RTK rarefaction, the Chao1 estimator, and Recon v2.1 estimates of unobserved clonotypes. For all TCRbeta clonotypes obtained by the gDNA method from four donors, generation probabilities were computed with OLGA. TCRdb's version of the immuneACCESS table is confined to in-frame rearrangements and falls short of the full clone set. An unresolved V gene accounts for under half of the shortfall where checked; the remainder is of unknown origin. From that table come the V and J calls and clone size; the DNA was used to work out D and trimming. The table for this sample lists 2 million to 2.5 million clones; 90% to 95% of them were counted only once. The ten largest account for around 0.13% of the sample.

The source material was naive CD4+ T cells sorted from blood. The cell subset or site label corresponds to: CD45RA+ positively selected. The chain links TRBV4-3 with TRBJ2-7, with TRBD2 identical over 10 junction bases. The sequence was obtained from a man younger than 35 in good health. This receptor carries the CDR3 CASSQAPLPLAGAYEQYF. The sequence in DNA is TGCGCCAGCAGCCAAGCCCCTCTCCCTCTAGCGGGGGCCTACGAGCAGTACTTC.